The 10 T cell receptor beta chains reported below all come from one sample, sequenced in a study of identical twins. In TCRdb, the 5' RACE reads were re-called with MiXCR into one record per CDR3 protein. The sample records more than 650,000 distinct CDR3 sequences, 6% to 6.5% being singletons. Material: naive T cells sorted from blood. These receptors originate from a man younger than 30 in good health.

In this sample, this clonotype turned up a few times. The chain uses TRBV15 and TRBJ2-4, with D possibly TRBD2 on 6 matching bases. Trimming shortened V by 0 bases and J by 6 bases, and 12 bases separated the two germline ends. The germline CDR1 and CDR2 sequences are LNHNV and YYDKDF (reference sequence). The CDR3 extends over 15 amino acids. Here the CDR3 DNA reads TGTGCCACCAGCAGAGATCGCGGGATGGGAAACATTCAGTACTTC. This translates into CATSRDRGMGNIQYF.

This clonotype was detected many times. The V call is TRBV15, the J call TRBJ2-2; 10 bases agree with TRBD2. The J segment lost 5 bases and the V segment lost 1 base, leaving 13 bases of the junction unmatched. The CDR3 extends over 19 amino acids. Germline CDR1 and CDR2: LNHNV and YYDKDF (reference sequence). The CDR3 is CATSRGPALAGGGTGELFF. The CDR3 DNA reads TGTGCCACCAGCAGAGGACCCGCCTTAGCGGGAGGAGGGACCGGGGAGCTGTTTTTT.

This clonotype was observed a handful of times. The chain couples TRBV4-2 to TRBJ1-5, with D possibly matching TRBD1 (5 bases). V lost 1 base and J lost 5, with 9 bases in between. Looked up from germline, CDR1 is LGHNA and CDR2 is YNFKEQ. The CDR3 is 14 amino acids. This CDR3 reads CASSQGTRDQPQHF. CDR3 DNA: TGTGCCAGCAGCCAAGGGACCAGGGATCAGCCCCAGCATTTT.

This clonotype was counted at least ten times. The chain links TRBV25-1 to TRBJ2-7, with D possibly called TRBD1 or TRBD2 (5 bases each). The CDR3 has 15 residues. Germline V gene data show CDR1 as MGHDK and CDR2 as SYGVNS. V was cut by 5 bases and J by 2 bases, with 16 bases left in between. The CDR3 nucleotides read TGTGCCAGCAGTCTCGGCCTGGGGGAGACCTACGAGCAGTACTTC. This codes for CASSLGLGETYEQYF.

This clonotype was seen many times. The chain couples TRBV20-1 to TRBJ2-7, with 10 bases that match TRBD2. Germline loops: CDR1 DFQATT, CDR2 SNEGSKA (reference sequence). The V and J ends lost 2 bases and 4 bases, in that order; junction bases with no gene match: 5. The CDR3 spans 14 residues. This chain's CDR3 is CSARPGLATYEQYF. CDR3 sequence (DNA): TGCAGTGCTAGACCGGGACTAGCGACGTACGAGCAGTACTTC.

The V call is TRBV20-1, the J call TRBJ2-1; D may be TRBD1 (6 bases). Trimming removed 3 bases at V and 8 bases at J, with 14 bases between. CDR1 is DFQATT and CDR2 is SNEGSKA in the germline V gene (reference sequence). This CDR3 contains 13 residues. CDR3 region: CSARPPYRDEQFF. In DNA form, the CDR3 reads TGCAGTGCTAGGCCCCCGTACAGGGATGAGCAGTTCTTC.

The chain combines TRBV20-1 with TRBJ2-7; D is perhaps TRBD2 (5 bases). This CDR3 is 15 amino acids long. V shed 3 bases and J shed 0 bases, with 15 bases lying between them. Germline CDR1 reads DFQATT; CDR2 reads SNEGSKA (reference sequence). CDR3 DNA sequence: TGCAGTGCTAGTTTCGCGACTAAGGGCTCCTACGAGCAGTACTTC. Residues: CSASFATKGSYEQYF.

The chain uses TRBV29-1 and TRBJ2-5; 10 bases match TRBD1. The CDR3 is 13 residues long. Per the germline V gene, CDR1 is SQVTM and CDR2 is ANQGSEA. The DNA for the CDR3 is TGCAGTTCGACAGGGGGCAAGCAAGAGACCCAGTACTTC. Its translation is CSSTGGKQETQYF. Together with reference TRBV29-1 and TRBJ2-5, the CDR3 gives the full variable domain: SAVISQKPSRDICQRGTSLTIQCQVDSQVTMMFWYRQQPGQSLTLIATANQGSEATYESGFVIDKFPISRPNLTFSTLTVSNMSPEDSSIYLCSSTGGKQETQYFGPGTRLLVL.

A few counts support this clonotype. The CDR3 loop is CASSYGTGHEQYV. DNA of the CDR3: TGTGCCAGCAGTTATGGGACAGGCCACGAGCAGTACGTC. This rearrangement joins TRBV12-3 or TRBV12-4 to TRBJ2-7; 8 bases are shared with TRBD1. The CDR3 loop spans 13 amino acids. V lost 4 bases and J lost 5; bases outside the gene matches: 4.

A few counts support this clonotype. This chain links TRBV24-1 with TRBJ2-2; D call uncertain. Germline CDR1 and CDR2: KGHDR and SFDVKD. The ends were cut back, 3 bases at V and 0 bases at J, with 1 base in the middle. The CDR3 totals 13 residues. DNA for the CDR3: TGTGCCACCAGTGATCCGAACACCGGGGAGCTGTTTTTT. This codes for CATSDPNTGELFF.